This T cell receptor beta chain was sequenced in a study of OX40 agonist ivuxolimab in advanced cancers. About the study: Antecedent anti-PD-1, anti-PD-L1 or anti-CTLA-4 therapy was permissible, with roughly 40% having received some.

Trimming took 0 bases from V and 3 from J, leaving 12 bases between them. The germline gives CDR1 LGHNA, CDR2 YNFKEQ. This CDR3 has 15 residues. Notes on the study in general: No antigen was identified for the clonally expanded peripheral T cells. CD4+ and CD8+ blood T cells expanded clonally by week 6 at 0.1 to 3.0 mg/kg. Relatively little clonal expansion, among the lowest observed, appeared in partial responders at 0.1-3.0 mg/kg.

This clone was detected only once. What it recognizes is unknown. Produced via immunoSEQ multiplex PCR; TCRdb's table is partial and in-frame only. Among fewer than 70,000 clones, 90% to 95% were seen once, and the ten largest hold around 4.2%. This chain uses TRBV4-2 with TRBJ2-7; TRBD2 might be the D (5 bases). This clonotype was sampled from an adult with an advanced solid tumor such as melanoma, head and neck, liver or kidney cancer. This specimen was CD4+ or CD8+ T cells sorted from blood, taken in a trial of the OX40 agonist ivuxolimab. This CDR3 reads CASSQDEGSGYEQYF. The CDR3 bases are TGTGCCAGCAGCCAAGATGAGGGTTCCGGCTACGAGCAGTACTTC.